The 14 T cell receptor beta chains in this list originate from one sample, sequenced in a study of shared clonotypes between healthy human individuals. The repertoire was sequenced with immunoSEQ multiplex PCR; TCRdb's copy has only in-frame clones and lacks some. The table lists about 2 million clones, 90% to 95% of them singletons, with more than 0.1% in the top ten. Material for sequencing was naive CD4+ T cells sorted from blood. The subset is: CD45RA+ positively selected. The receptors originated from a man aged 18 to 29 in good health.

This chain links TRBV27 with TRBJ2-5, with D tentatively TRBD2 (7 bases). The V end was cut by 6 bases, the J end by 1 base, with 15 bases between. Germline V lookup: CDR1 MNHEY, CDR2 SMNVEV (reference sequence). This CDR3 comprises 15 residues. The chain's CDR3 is CASRTLGGGQETQYF. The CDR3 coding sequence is TGTGCCAGCAGGACCCTAGGGGGGGGCCAAGAGACCCAGTACTTC.

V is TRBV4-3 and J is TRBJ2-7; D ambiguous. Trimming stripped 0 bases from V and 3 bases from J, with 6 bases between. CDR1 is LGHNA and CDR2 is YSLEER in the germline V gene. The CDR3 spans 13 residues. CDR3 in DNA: TGCGCCAGCAGCCAAGAGGACGGCTACGAGCAGTACTTC. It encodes CASSQEDGYEQYF.

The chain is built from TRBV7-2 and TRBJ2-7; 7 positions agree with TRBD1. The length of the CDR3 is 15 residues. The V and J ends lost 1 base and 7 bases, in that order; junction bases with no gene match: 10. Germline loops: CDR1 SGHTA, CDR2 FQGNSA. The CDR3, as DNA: TGTGCCAGCAGCTTAGTTAGGGGGCTTCATGAGGAGCAGTACTTC. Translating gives CASSLVRGLHEEQYF.

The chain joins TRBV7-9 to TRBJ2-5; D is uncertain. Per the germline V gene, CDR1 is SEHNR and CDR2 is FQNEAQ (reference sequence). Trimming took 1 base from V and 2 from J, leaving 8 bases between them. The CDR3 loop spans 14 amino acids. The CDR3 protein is CASSLVLRQETQYF. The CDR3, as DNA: TGTGCCAGCAGCTTAGTGTTGAGACAAGAGACCCAGTACTTC.

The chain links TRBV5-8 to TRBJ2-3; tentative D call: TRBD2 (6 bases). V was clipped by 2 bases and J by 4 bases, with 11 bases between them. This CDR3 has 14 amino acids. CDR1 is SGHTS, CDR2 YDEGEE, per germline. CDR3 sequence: CASSFPTGADTQYF. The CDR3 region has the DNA TGTGCCAGCAGCTTCCCGACGGGGGCAGATACGCAGTATTTT. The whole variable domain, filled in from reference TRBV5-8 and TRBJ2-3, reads EAGVTQSPTHLIKTRGQQATLRCSPISGHTSVYWYQQALGLGLQFLLWYDEGEERNRGNFPPRFSGRQFPNYSSELNVNALELEDSALYLCASSFPTGADTQYFGPGTRLTVL.

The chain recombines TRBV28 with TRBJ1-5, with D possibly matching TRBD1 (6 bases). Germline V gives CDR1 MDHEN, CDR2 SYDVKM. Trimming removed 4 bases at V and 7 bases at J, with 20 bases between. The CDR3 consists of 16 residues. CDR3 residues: CASSSGEGQRGQPQHF. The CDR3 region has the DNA TGTGCCAGCAGTTCCGGCGAAGGACAGCGGGGCCAGCCCCAGCATTTT.

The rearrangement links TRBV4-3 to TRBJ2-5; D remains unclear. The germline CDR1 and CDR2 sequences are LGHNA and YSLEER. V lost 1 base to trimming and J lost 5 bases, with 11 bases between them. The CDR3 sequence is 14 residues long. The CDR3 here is CASSQVLSGETQYF. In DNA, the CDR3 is TGCGCCAGCAGCCAAGTACTGTCTGGTGAGACCCAGTACTTC.

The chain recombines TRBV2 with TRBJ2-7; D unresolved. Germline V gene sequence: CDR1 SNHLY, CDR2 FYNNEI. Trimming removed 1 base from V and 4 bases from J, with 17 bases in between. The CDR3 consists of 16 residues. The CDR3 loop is CASSEGATPQVYEQYF. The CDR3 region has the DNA TGTGCCAGCAGTGAAGGGGCCACCCCCCAGGTTTACGAGCAGTACTTC. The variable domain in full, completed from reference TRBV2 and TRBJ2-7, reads EPEVTQTPSHQVTQMGQEVILRCVPISNHLYFYWYRQILGQKVEFLVSFYNNEISEKSEIFDDQFSVERPDGSNFTLKIRSTKLEDSAMYFCASSEGATPQVYEQYFGPGTRLTVT.

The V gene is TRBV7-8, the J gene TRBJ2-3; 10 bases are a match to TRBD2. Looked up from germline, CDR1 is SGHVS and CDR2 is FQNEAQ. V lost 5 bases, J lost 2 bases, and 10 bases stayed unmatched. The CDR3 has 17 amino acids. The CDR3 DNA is TGTGCCAGCAGCCAAGCGGCTAGCGGGGGTCACACAGATACGCAGTATTTT. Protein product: CASSQAASGGHTDTQYF. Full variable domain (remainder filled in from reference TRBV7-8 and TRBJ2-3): GAGVSQSPRYKVAKRGQDVALRCDPISGHVSLFWYQQALGQGPEFLTYFQNEAQLDKSGLPSDRFFAERPEGSVSTLKIQRTQQEDSAVYLCASSQAASGGHTDTQYFGPGTRLTVL.

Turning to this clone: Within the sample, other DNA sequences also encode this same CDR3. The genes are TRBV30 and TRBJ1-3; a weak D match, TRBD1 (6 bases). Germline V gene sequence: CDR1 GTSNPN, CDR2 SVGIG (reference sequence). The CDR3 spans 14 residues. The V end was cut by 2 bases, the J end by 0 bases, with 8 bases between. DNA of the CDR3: TGTGCCTGGAGTACAGGGTCCTCTGGAAACACCATATATTTT. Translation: CAWSTGSSGNTIYF.

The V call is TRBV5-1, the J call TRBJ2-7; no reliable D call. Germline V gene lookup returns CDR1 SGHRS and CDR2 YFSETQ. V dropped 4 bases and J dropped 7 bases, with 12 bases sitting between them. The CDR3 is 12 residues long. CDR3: CASSPNSEEQYF. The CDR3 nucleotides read TGCGCCAGCAGCCCTAACAGCGAAGAGCAGTACTTC.

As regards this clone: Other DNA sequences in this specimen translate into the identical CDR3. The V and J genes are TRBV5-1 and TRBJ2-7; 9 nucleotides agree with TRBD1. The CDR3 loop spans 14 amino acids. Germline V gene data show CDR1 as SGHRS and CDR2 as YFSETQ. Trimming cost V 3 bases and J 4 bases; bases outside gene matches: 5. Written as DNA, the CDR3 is TGCGCCAGCAGCTCGGGACAGGGACGGTACGAGCAGTACTTC. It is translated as CASSSGQGRYEQYF.

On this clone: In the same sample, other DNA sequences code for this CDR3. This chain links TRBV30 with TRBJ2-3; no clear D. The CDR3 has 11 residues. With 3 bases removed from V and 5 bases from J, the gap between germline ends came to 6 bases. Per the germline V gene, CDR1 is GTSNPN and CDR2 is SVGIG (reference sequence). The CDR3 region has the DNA TGTGCCTGGAGACCCGGAGATACGCAGTATTTT. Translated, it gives CAWRPGDTQYF.

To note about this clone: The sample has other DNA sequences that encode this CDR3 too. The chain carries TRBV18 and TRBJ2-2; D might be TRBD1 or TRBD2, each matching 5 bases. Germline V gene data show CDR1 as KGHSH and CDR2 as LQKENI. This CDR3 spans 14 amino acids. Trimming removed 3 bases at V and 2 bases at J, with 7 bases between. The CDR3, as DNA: TGTGCCAGCTCACCCGGGACCAACACCGGGGAGCTGTTTTTT. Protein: CASSPGTNTGELFF.